This entry lists 24 T cell receptor beta chains sequenced from one sample in a study of T cell responses to AZD1222 COVID-19 vaccine (dated by TCRdb to about 2021). The library was obtained by the immunoSEQ multiplex PCR assay. TCRdb holds this immuneACCESS table with in-frame rearrangements only. Some clones are missing; in checked studies, unresolved V genes explain under half, and the rest has no known cause. The sample table lists tens of thousands of clones, approximately 89% of them with a count of one. The ten largest clones capture around 20% of the sample. This specimen's time point label, interpreted: baseline before first vaccination. The source was peripheral blood, collected on day 0 of AZD1222 vaccination. These receptors were collected from an adult in good health.

This chain uses TRBV10-1 with TRBJ2-1; 7 bases map to TRBD1. CDR3 length: 20 residues. The J segment lost 0 bases and the V segment lost 0 bases, leaving 14 bases of the junction unmatched. Germline V gene lookup returns CDR1 WNHNN and CDR2 SYGVQD (reference sequence). The CDR3 bases are TGCGCCAGCAGTGAGTCGTTAGGGGGACCGGGACAGAACTCCTACAATGAGCAGTTCTTC. Its translation: CASSESLGGPGQNSYNEQFF.

On this clone itself: One end of the junction does not line up with germline, which may come from a read error. The chain uses TRBV11-2 and TRBJ1-3; D might be TRBD1 (5 bases). The CDR3 loop spans 14 amino acids. Germline CDR1 and CDR2: SGHAT and FQNNGV. The CDR3 bases are TGTGCCAGCAGCTTAGCGCGATCCGGGACGGGCCTCCTTTTT. Residues: CASSLARSGTGLLF.

The chain joins TRBV7-3 to TRBJ1-1; D not resolved. The germline gives CDR1 SGHTA, CDR2 FQGTGA. This CDR3 is built from 14 residues. V dropped 3 bases and J dropped 1 base, with 9 bases sitting between them. The CDR3 DNA follows: TGTGCCAGCAGCTTGGTAGGCGGGAACACTGAAGCTTTCTTT. Translating gives CASSLVGGNTEAFF.

This clone showed up just once. The chain is built from TRBV19 and TRBJ1-4; maybe TRBD1 (5 bases). Germline V gives CDR1 LNHDA, CDR2 SQIVND (reference sequence). The CDR3 is 14 residues long. The V gene lost 7 bases and the J gene lost 0 bases, with 9 bases spanning the gap. Here the CDR3 reads CASTPGATNEKLFF. The CDR3 DNA is TGTGCCAGTACCCCGGGGGCAACTAATGAAAAACTGTTTTTT.

This chain links TRBV9 with TRBJ2-1; D is perhaps TRBD1 (7 bases). Germline V gene sequence: CDR1 SGDLS, CDR2 YYNGEE. V was cut by 4 bases and J by 0 bases, with 14 bases left in between. The CDR3 has 16 residues. Written as DNA, the CDR3 is TGTGCCAGCAGCCCTCGACAGGGAGGCTCCTACAATGAGCAGTTCTTC. Its protein product is CASSPRQGGSYNEQFF.

The CDR3 protein is CASSRSSAYEQYF. DNA for the CDR3: TGTGCCAGCAGTCGTTCGAGCGCCTACGAGCAGTACTTC. J is TRBJ2-7 and V is TRBV2; no reliable D call. The CDR3 is 13 amino acids. V was trimmed by 5 bases and J by 2 bases, leaving 10 bases between them. Germline V gene data show CDR1 as SNHLY and CDR2 as FYNNEI.

V usage is TRBV5-6 and J usage is TRBJ1-6; D gene ambiguous. The CDR3 totals 17 residues. Trimming pared 0 bases from V and 0 bases from J, leaving 10 bases between. CDR1 SGHDT and CDR2 YYEEEE come from the germline V gene. CDR3 DNA sequence: TGTGCCAGCAGCTTGGTCGGGTTAAGCTCCTATAATTCACCCCTCCACTTT. This gives the protein CASSLVGLSSYNSPLHF. Full variable domain (missing parts from reference TRBV5-6 and TRBJ1-6): DAGVTQSPTHLIKTRGQQVTLRCSPKSGHDTVSWYQQALGQGPQFIFQYYEEEERQRGNFPDRFSGHQFPNYSSELNVNALLLGDSALYLCASSLVGLSSYNSPLHFGNGTRLTVT.

The chain joins TRBV24-1 to TRBJ2-3; D might be TRBD1 (6 bases). CDR3 length equals 18 residues. V lost 9 bases and J 4 bases, leaving 28 bases between the germline ends. Germline lookup yields CDR1 KGHDR and CDR2 SFDVKD. The DNA for the CDR3 is TGTGCCACCGAGGGGTCACAGGGCCGTGGACCTCTGCCAGATACGCAGTATTTT. It encodes CATEGSQGRGPLPDTQYF.

The CDR3 nucleotides read TGTGCCAGCAGAACAGGGGGCCCGAACACTGAAGCTTTCTTT. It codes for CASRTGGPNTEAFF. V is TRBV2 and J is TRBJ1-1; 9 nucleotides align to TRBD1. There are 14 residues in the CDR3. The J segment lost 1 base and the V segment lost 6 bases, leaving 3 bases of the junction unmatched. Germline CDR1 reads SNHLY; CDR2 reads FYNNEI.

The V and J genes are TRBV5-1 and TRBJ1-1; D uncertain. V lost 4 bases and J 0 bases, leaving 7 bases between the germline ends. Per germline, CDR1 SGHRS and CDR2 YFSETQ. The CDR3 extends over 13 amino acids. The CDR3 DNA sequence: TGCGCCAGCAGCGGGGTTGTGAACACTGAAGCTTTCTTT. It is translated as CASSGVVNTEAFF. Full variable domain (outside the CDR3, taken from reference TRBV5-1 and TRBJ1-1): KAGVTQTPRYLIKTRGQQVTLSCSPISGHRSVSWYQQTPGQGLQFLFEYFSETQRNKGNFPGRFSGRQFSNSRSEMNVSTLELGDSALYLCASSGVVNTEAFFGQGTRLTVV.

In this sample, this clone turned up once. The genes are TRBV9 and TRBJ1-5; TRBD1 is a possible D gene (6 bases). Germline CDR1 is SGDLS and CDR2 is YYNGEE. CDR3 size: 15 residues. V lost 0 bases and J 2 bases, leaving 9 bases between the germline ends. CDR3 in DNA: TGTGCCAGCAGCGTAGGAGGGGGGGGCAATCAGCCCCAGCATTTT. Encoded protein: CASSVGGGGNQPQHF.

The V call is TRBV5-8, the J call TRBJ2-5; 9 nucleotides agree with TRBD1. The CDR3 covers 18 residues. The V segment lost 0 bases and the J segment 0 bases; nucleotides outside the gene matches: 9. Germline V gene sequence: CDR1 SGHTS, CDR2 YDEGEE. The CDR3 DNA reads TGTGCCAGCAGCTTGGGGGGACAGGGTCCCTCGTACCAAGAGACCCAGTACTTC. Translating gives CASSLGGQGPSYQETQYF.

This clone occurred a few times. The chain links TRBV5-1 to TRBJ2-2, with a tentative D call TRBD2 (6 bases). This CDR3 is built from 17 residues. The V gene's germline CDR1 is SGHRS and CDR2 YFSETQ. The V end was cut by 0 bases, the J end by 2 bases, with 14 bases between. The CDR3: CASSLAAGTVNTGELFF. The DNA for the CDR3 is TGCGCCAGCAGCTTGGCCGCGGGGACGGTAAACACCGGGGAGCTGTTTTTT.

The chain recombines TRBV7-9 with TRBJ2-6, with unresolved D. Germline V gene lookup returns CDR1 SEHNR and CDR2 FQNEAQ (reference sequence). V gave up 10 bases and J gave up 2 bases, with 12 bases separating them. This CDR3 contains 14 residues. The CDR3 loop is CATTPGTGANVLTF. CDR3 in DNA: TGTGCCACCACCCCCGGTACTGGGGCCAACGTCCTGACTTTC.

The gene calls are TRBV30 and TRBJ2-7, with 11 nucleotides matching TRBD1. Germline CDR1 GTSNPN, CDR2 SVGIG (reference sequence). This CDR3 has 13 residues. Unmatched junction bases numbered 7, after V lost 5 bases and J lost 7 bases. CDR3 DNA sequence: TGTGCCTGGGCTGCGGGACAGGGGGTGGAGCAGTACTTC. The encoded protein is CAWAAGQGVEQYF.

The J gene is TRBJ1-5, the V gene TRBV4-3; D ambiguous. The V end was cut by 0 bases, the J end by 1 base, with 7 bases between. The CDR3 is made up of 15 amino acids. Germline-derived CDR1 and CDR2 are LGHNA and YSLEER. As DNA, the CDR3 is TGCGCCAGCAGCCAAGACCACAGCAGCAATCAGCCCCAGCATTTT. Amino acid sequence: CASSQDHSSNQPQHF.

The genes are TRBV18 and TRBJ1-1; a possible D gene is TRBD1 (6 bases). CDR1 and CDR2 (germline): KGHSH, LQKENI. This CDR3 comprises 13 residues. The V end lost 3 bases, the J end lost 1 base, and 6 bases lay between the germline ends. This CDR3 reads CASSPGQNTEAFF. The CDR3 nucleotides read TGTGCCAGCTCACCGGGACAGAACACTGAAGCTTTCTTT.

The gene calls are TRBV9 and TRBJ2-1; 10 positions match TRBD2. The CDR3 is made up of 17 amino acids. J lost 9 bases, V lost 0 bases, and 12 bases had no gene match. Germline CDR1 is SGDLS and CDR2 is YYNGEE. CDR3 protein: CASSVAVASGSQGEQFF. DNA of the CDR3: TGTGCCAGCAGCGTAGCGGTGGCTAGCGGGAGTCAGGGTGAGCAGTTCTTC.

Only one count was recorded for this clone. The chain employs TRBV28 and TRBJ2-4; D unresolved. The germline gives CDR1 MDHEN, CDR2 SYDVKM. This CDR3 spans 15 amino acids. V was pared by 7 bases and J by 0 bases, with 13 bases between. The CDR3: CASNTVFLAKNIQYF. In nucleotides, the CDR3 is TGTGCCAGCAACACAGTGTTTCTAGCCAAAAACATTCAGTACTTC.

The rearrangement joins TRBV18 to TRBJ2-7, with D unresolved. Trimming stripped 6 bases from V and 1 base from J, with 13 bases between. The CDR3 totals 14 residues. Germline V gene lookup returns CDR1 KGHSH and CDR2 LQKENI. The CDR3 loop is CASSQRTESYEQYF. The CDR3 coding sequence is TGTGCCAGCTCTCAAAGGACGGAATCCTACGAGCAGTACTTC.

This chain joins TRBV2 and TRBJ2-1; 8 positions agree with TRBD2. The CDR3 is 17 residues long. V trimming: 6 bases; J trimming: 1 base; junction bases outside the gene matches: 11. Germline CDR1 reads SNHLY; CDR2 reads FYNNEI. DNA of the CDR3: TGTGCCAGCAGCCCCTCGGGAGGGATTTGGTCCTACAATGAGCAGTTCTTC. Translated, it gives CASSPSGGIWSYNEQFF.

The CDR3 protein is CASTGPSYEQYF. The CDR3 DNA sequence: TGCGCCAGCACTGGACCCTCCTACGAGCAGTACTTC. The chain carries TRBV10-2 and TRBJ2-7; D unresolved. V was shortened by 7 bases and J by 0 bases, with 7 bases between the two germline ends. CDR1 and CDR2 (germline): WSHSY, SAAADI. The CDR3 has 12 amino acids.

This chain uses TRBV27 with TRBJ2-5; 9 nucleotides match TRBD2. V lost 2 bases to trimming and J lost 5 bases; unmatched junction nucleotides: 9. This CDR3 has 16 amino acids. Germline assignment: CDR1 MNHEY and CDR2 SMNVEV (reference sequence). The CDR3: CASSLNPSGKWETQYF. CDR3 bases: TGTGCCAGCAGTTTAAATCCTAGCGGGAAGTGGGAGACCCAGTACTTC.

The chain carries TRBV14 and TRBJ1-2, with D uncertain. V was shortened by 0 bases and J by 4 bases, with 21 bases between the two germline ends. Germline CDR1 is SGHDN and CDR2 is FVKESK. The CDR3 contains 18 residues. CDR3 in DNA: TGTGCCAGCAGCCAAGAGGGTTGGAGGAAGAACTTCTTCTATGGCTACACCTTC. This encodes CASSQEGWRKNFFYGYTF.